The clone carrying this T cell receptor (beta chain) occurred a few times. Its target is unknown. The data were obtained in a study of beta chain features in type 1 diabetes. Study-wide findings and caveats: TCRB CDR3 length was moderately but significantly reduced in all four CD4+ subsets of Type 1 diabetes patients.

Naive, central memory, regulatory and stem cell-like memory cells within the CD4+ compartment were sorted using CD45RO/CCR7/CD25/CD127/CD95/CD27. Trimming cost V 6 bases and J 5 bases, with 14 bases left between them. The CDR3 loop spans 15 amino acids. The germline gives CDR1 SNHLY, CDR2 FYNNEI. Isolated RNA was reverse transcribed in full, so expressed TCRB transcripts were sequenced. The data were produced by immunoSEQ multiplex PCR, yet TCRdb's version contains in-frame clones alone and is incomplete. The repertoire holds approximately 250,000 clones, with over 12% as singletons. Input material: naive CD4+ T cells from blood. This chain connects TRBV2 to TRBJ2-6, with a tentative D call TRBD2 (6 bases). The sequence was obtained from a woman in her thirties or forties in good health. The CDR3 here is CASRPAGLRANVLTF. DNA for the CDR3: TGTGCCAGCAGGCCAGCGGGTTTAAGGGCCAACGTCCTGACTTTC.